Following are 13 T cell receptor beta chains from one sample sequenced in a study of T cells in Graves' hyperthyroidism and ophthalmopathy. RNA transcripts were the template for amplifying TCR beta CDR3 regions. Using the HTBI primer set, a first-round RT-PCR was run on the TCR CDR3. TCRdb fed the multiplex PCR reads into MiXCR, producing one record per CDR3 protein. The sample contains about 200,000 distinct CDR3 sequences, approximately 16% of which appear only once. Sequenced input: blood. The receptors stem from a woman in her 50s with Graves' hyperthyroidism.

This clonotype was counted ten times or more. The chain carries TRBV3-1 and TRBJ1-5; D gene ambiguous. V was pared by 2 bases and J by 2 bases, with 10 bases between. Germline CDR1 reads LGHDT; CDR2 reads YNNKEL (reference sequence). The CDR3 has 15 amino acids. The CDR3 is CASSQNLQGNQPQHF. CDR3 bases: TGTGCCAGCAGCCAAAATCTTCAGGGCAATCAGCCCCAGCATTTT.

This chain's CDR3 is CATSPGGERNTEAFF. DNA of the CDR3: TGTGCCACCAGTCCCGGGGGGGAAAGGAACACTGAAGCTTTCTTT. The chain employs TRBV24-1 and TRBJ1-1; D is possibly TRBD1 (5 bases). Germline V lookup: CDR1 KGHDR, CDR2 SFDVKD. The ends were cut back, 6 bases at V and 1 base at J, with 14 bases in the middle. CDR3 length equals 15 residues.

The genes are TRBV9 and TRBJ1-5; tentative D call: TRBD1 (6 bases). Germline loops: CDR1 SGDLS, CDR2 YYNGEE. This CDR3 has 15 residues. Trimming cost V 2 bases and J 6 bases, with 15 bases left between them. CDR3 DNA: TGTGCCAGCAGCGTCCCCCACAGGGCGGCTCAGCCCCAGCATTTT. This gives the protein CASSVPHRAAQPQHF. Filled out from reference TRBV9 and TRBJ1-5, the complete variable domain reads DSGVTQTPKHLITATGQRVTLRCSPRSGDLSVYWYQQSLDQGLQFLIQYYNGEERAKGNILERFSAQQFPDLHSELNLSSLELGDSALYFCASSVPHRAAQPQHFGDGTRLSIL.

This clonotype appeared many times. The chain links TRBV7-9 to TRBJ2-5, with a possible D match to TRBD1 (6 bases). The CDR3 is made up of 15 amino acids. Per germline, CDR1 SEHNR and CDR2 FQNEAQ (reference sequence). Trimming shortened V by 4 bases and J by 5 bases, and 17 bases separated the two germline ends. CDR3 region: CASSWGRTDEETQYF. As DNA, the CDR3 is TGTGCCAGCAGCTGGGGACGGACAGACGAGGAGACCCAGTACTTC.

This clonotype occurred a few times. The chain links TRBV28 to TRBJ2-5, with D perhaps matching TRBD1 or TRBD2 (6 bases each). This CDR3 has 14 residues. CDR1 MDHEN and CDR2 SYDVKM come from the germline V gene. Trimming removed 6 bases at V and 5 bases at J, with 16 bases between. The CDR3 loop reads CASSTKGGEETQYF. CDR3 bases: TGTGCCAGCAGCACAAAGGGGGGTGAGGAGACCCAGTACTTC.

This clonotype appeared many times. This rearrangement joins TRBV7-2 to TRBJ1-4; the match to TRBD1 covers 7 bases. The J segment lost 7 bases and the V segment lost 5 bases, leaving 10 bases of the junction unmatched. Germline loops: CDR1 SGHTA, CDR2 FQGNSA. CDR3 size: 15 residues. CDR3 sequence: CASSVQGTIGEKLFF. In DNA, the CDR3 is TGTGCCAGCAGCGTACAGGGGACGATTGGTGAAAAACTGTTTTTT.

This rearrangement joins TRBV12-3 or TRBV12-4 to TRBJ1-5; unclear D gene. The ends were cut back, 4 bases at V and 0 bases at J, with 16 bases in the middle. The CDR3 loop spans 17 amino acids. The chain's CDR3 is CASSSRTLLYSNQPQHF. CDR3 bases: TGTGCCAGCAGTTCCCGGACTCTGTTATATAGCAATCAGCCCCAGCATTTT.

This clonotype was detected ten times or more. CDR3 DNA sequence: TGTGCCACCAGTGGCCGCGCTGTGGCGGGAGGCCCCTACAATGAGCAGTTCTTC. This gives the protein CATSGRAVAGGPYNEQFF. This chain links TRBV24-1 with TRBJ2-1; 8 bases map to TRBD2. Germline lookup yields CDR1 KGHDR and CDR2 SFDVKD. V dropped 5 bases and J dropped 2; count of bases not matched to a gene: 13. The CDR3 contains 18 residues.

This clonotype appeared many times. The J gene is TRBJ2-3, the V gene TRBV27; TRBD2 agrees at 9 bases. CDR1 and CDR2 from the germline V gene are MNHEY and SMNVEV (reference sequence). The V and J ends lost 8 bases and 2 bases, in that order; junction bases with no gene match: 11. There are 16 residues in the CDR3. This CDR3 reads CASHGAPSGTTDTQYF. DNA for the CDR3: TGTGCCAGCCACGGGGCCCCTAGCGGGACCACAGATACGCAGTATTTT.

Of note for this clonotype: One end of the junction fails to match germline, which may point to a read error. J is TRBJ2-4 and V is TRBV12-3 or TRBV12-4; 9 bases are a match to TRBD2. The CDR3 has 15 residues. CDR3 nucleotide sequence: TGTGCCAGCAGTCTAGCGGGAACCGGGGAAAACATTCAGTACTTC. Translation: CASSLAGTGENIQYF.

This chain links TRBV6-5 with TRBJ2-1; D is ambiguous. The J call may be wrong; the DNA end is better matched by TRBJ2-7. This CDR3 has 12 amino acids. Germline loops: CDR1 MNHEY, CDR2 SVGAGI. CDR3 DNA: TGTGCCAGCAGTTACGGCTCCCTTGAGCAGTACTTC. Protein product: CASSYGSLEQYF.

This clonotype was seen many times. The V call is TRBV30, the J call TRBJ1-1; D gene uncertain. There are 14 residues in the CDR3. Trimming left V 5 bases short and J 3 bases short, with 16 bases between. Germline V CDR1 and CDR2: GTSNPN, SVGIG (reference sequence). In DNA, the CDR3 is TGTGCCTGGTACGATACGAGGCGGTACACTGAAGCTTTCTTT. This encodes CAWYDTRRYTEAFF.

The chain joins TRBV5-1 to TRBJ2-1, with 8 bases lining up with TRBD1. Germline V gene lookup returns CDR1 SGHRS and CDR2 YFSETQ. V dropped 4 bases and J dropped 0; count of bases not matched to a gene: 6. This CDR3 is 16 amino acids long. The CDR3 spells CASSPGGKGSYNEQFF. CDR3 in DNA: TGCGCCAGCAGCCCAGGGGGCAAGGGCTCCTACAATGAGCAGTTCTTC.